A single sample gave rise to the 32 T cell receptor beta chains below, sequenced in a study of Ad26.COV2.S vaccination and SARS-CoV-2 variants. Treatment given: around 19 received Ad26.COV2.S at low or high dose, single or two shots; about 5 received placebo; per-sample allocation not given. All samples were drawn on day 63, counting from the first vaccine or placebo injection. Some clones are missing from TCRdb's copy, which holds only in-frame ones; the method was immunoSEQ multiplex PCR. This table holds about 320,000 clones, just over 85% found once. The sequencing used peripheral blood, collected in a trial of Ad26.COV2.S vaccine versus placebo. Every receptor here comes from a person between 18 and 65 years old who received the Ad26.COV2.S COVID-19 vaccine or a placebo.

This clone was detected once. The CDR3: CASSLTGQGAGTDTQYF. The CDR3 nucleotides are TGCGCCAGCAGCTTGACAGGACAGGGGGCGGGAACAGATACGCAGTATTTT. The chain joins TRBV5-1 to TRBJ2-3, with 11 bases aligning to TRBD1. Germline V lookup: CDR1 SGHRS, CDR2 YFSETQ. The CDR3 has 17 residues. V trimming: 1 base; J trimming: 3 bases; junction bases outside the gene matches: 7.

This chain connects TRBV2 to TRBJ1-5, with no clear D. Between the trimmed V and J ends, which lost 4 bases and 1 base, there was a span of 14 bases. Germline V gene data show CDR1 as SNHLY and CDR2 as FYNNEI. The CDR3 runs to 16 residues. The chain's CDR3 is CASSVEGGLSNQPQHF. The DNA for the CDR3 is TGTGCCAGCAGTGTTGAAGGAGGGCTGAGCAATCAGCCCCAGCATTTT.

Only a few counts were recorded for this clone. The rearrangement joins TRBV5-1 to TRBJ1-1; D gene ambiguous. V was trimmed by 0 bases and J by 1 base, leaving 16 bases between them. Germline lookup yields CDR1 SGHRS and CDR2 YFSETQ. This CDR3 is built from 17 residues. CDR3 bases: TGCGCCAGCAGCTTGGCCGTTGGACCGCGGAGGAACACTGAAGCTTTCTTT. As protein: CASSLAVGPRRNTEAFF.

The V and J genes are TRBV6-5 and TRBJ1-3; 7 bases fit TRBD1. CDR3 length: 16 amino acids. The trim removed 4 bases at V and 0 bases at J, leaving 6 bases unmatched. Looked up from germline, CDR1 is MNHEY and CDR2 is SVGAGI. CDR3 in amino acids: CASSSGQSTSGNTIYF. The DNA for the CDR3 is TGTGCCAGCAGTTCGGGACAGTCAACCTCTGGAAACACCATATATTTT.

V is TRBV5-4 and J is TRBJ1-6, with 9 bases aligning to TRBD1. V shed 4 bases and J 7 bases; nucleotides not matched to a gene: 15. Germline V gene data show CDR1 as SGHNT and CDR2 as YYREEE (reference sequence). This CDR3 is built from 18 residues. In nucleotides, the CDR3 is TGTGCCAGCAGCCAGAGGACAGGGGAGAAGTCAGGGAATTCACCCCTCCACTTT. This gives the protein CASSQRTGEKSGNSPLHF.

The chain uses TRBV12-3 or TRBV12-4 and TRBJ1-2; TRBD1 matches at 7 bases. J lost 4 bases, V lost 6 bases, and 5 bases had no gene match. The CDR3 length is 13 residues. The CDR3: CASSPQGSYGYTF. CDR3 bases: TGTGCCAGCAGCCCACAGGGGAGCTATGGCTACACCTTC.

The J gene is TRBJ2-7, the V gene TRBV3-1 (or the pseudogene TRBV3-2); 8 bases are a match to TRBD1. Germline V gives CDR1 LGHDT, CDR2 YNNKEL (reference sequence). The CDR3 extends over 15 amino acids. The trim removed 3 bases at V and 6 bases at J, leaving 10 bases unmatched. In DNA, the CDR3 is TGTGCCAGCAGCCATAGACAGGGGATTACGGGCGAGCAGTACTTC. Protein product: CASSHRQGITGEQYF.

The chain is built from TRBV10-3 and TRBJ1-5; TRBD1 matches 11 bases. The germline V gene encodes CDR1 ENHRY and CDR2 SYGVKD. Losses at the gene ends were 11 bases for V and 5 bases for J; bases not matched to a gene: 2. The CDR3 is made up of 12 amino acids. The CDR3 bases are TGTGCCGTGGGACAGGGGGATCAGCCCCAGCATTTT. It is translated as CAVGQGDQPQHF.

The chain joins TRBV27 to TRBJ1-1; no clear D gene. Germline V gives CDR1 MNHEY, CDR2 SMNVEV (reference sequence). V was pared by 3 bases and J by 0 bases, with 8 bases between. The CDR3 is 14 residues long. This CDR3 is CASSFNRMNTEAFF. The CDR3 DNA follows: TGTGCCAGCAGTTTTAATAGAATGAACACTGAAGCTTTCTTT.

The chain links TRBV10-1 to TRBJ2-3; D unclear. Germline CDR1 reads WNHNN; CDR2 reads SYGVQD (reference sequence). The CDR3 sequence is 13 residues long. Trimming shortened V by 4 bases and J by 3 bases, and 8 bases separated the two germline ends. CDR3 residues: CASSAPGTDTQYF. DNA for the CDR3: TGCGCCAGCAGTGCCCCCGGGACAGATACGCAGTATTTT.

The chain links TRBV4-3 to TRBJ2-6; TRBD1 agrees at 8 bases. The CDR3 is 17 amino acids. The junction had 5 bases not matched to a gene; V was cut back by 4 bases and J by 0 bases. In germline, CDR1 is LGHNA, CDR2 YSLEER. The CDR3 loop is CASSRGTGGSGANVLTF. The DNA of the CDR3 is TGCGCCAGCAGCCGAGGAACAGGGGGCTCTGGGGCCAACGTCCTGACTTTC.

The chain joins TRBV5-1 to TRBJ2-1, with D possibly being TRBD1 (5 bases). This CDR3 has 11 residues. The V end lost 9 bases, the J end lost 4 bases, and 8 bases lay between the germline ends. Germline CDR1 SGHRS, CDR2 YFSETQ. CDR3 nucleotide sequence: TGCGCCAACCCAGGGTACAATGAGCAGTTCTTC. It specifies CANPGYNEQFF.

This clone was seen a single time. The rearrangement joins TRBV5-8 to TRBJ2-5; no clear D. Trimming cost V 0 bases and J 2 bases, with 8 bases left between them. CDR1 is SGHTS, CDR2 YDEGEE, per germline. The length of the CDR3 is 14 residues. The CDR3 DNA reads TGTGCCAGCAGCTTGGGTTCACCTCAAGAGACCCAGTACTTC. Translated, it gives CASSLGSPQETQYF.

About this clone: The germline gene is not matched at one end of the junction; a read error may be the cause. The chain links TRBV3-1 (or the pseudogene TRBV3-2) to TRBJ2-2, with 10 bases matching TRBD2. The CDR3 is 20 residues long. Germline assignment: CDR1 LGHDT and CDR2 YNNKEL (reference sequence). DNA for the CDR3: TGTGCCAGCAGCCACGCCCAGGTAGGAGTACTAGCGGGGTACACGGGGGAGCTGTTTTTT. As protein: CASSHAQVGVLAGYTGELFF.

This chain uses TRBV6-5 with TRBJ2-7, with TRBD1 identical over 7 bases. Germline trimming cut 6 bases from V and 5 bases from J; bases unmatched to any gene: 10. Germline lookup yields CDR1 MNHEY and CDR2 SVGAGI. The CDR3 extends over 14 amino acids. Here the CDR3 DNA reads TGTGCCAGCAGGCCGGGACAGAGGCTGAACGAGCAGTACTTC. This gives the protein CASRPGQRLNEQYF.

This rearrangement joins TRBV20-1 to TRBJ2-3; D gene unclear. The V gene's germline CDR1 is DFQATT and CDR2 SNEGSKA (reference sequence). The V gene lost 3 bases and the J gene lost 0 bases, with 13 bases spanning the gap. This CDR3 spans 15 amino acids. CDR3 residues: CSASPDTASTDTQYF. The CDR3 nucleotides read TGCAGTGCTAGTCCCGACACAGCCAGCACAGATACGCAGTATTTT.

This chain uses TRBV9 with TRBJ2-3; D not certain. The CDR3 extends over 13 amino acids. Per the germline V gene, CDR1 is SGDLS and CDR2 is YYNGEE. With 3 bases removed from V and 5 bases from J, the gap between germline ends came to 10 bases. Here the CDR3 DNA reads TGTGCCAGCAGCGCCGGACCTCGAGATACGCAGTATTTT. This gives the protein CASSAGPRDTQYF.

The rearrangement links TRBV7-9 to TRBJ1-2; weak D call: TRBD1 (5 bases). This CDR3 contains 13 residues. Germline V gives CDR1 SEHNR, CDR2 FQNEAQ (reference sequence). Trimming stripped 3 bases from V and 8 bases from J, with 13 bases between. CDR3 region: CASSLGPGGGYTF. CDR3 DNA: TGTGCCAGCAGCTTGGGGCCAGGTGGCGGCTACACCTTC.

The rearrangement links TRBV6-2 or TRBV6-3 to TRBJ2-3; 7 positions match TRBD1. CDR1 and CDR2 from the germline V gene are MNHEY and SVGEGT. The CDR3 covers 15 residues. Trimming removed 3 bases from V and 0 bases from J; junction bases left unmatched: 3. For the CDR3, the DNA is TGTGCCAGCAGTTATCACAGGGGAAGCACAGATACGCAGTATTTT. Amino acids: CASSYHRGSTDTQYF.

The chain recombines TRBV6-5 with TRBJ2-7, with 8 bases fitting TRBD1. The CDR3 totals 15 residues. V shed 4 bases, J shed 2 bases, and the junction held 7 bases outside the gene matches. From germline, CDR1 is MNHEY and CDR2 SVGAGI. CDR3 nucleotide sequence: TGTGCCAGCAGTTCCAAGGGGACAGGTACCTACGAGCAGTACTTC. Translation gives CASSSKGTGTYEQYF.

This chain connects TRBV7-8 to TRBJ1-5; 9 nucleotides match TRBD1. CDR3 size: 17 residues. Germline V CDR1 and CDR2: SGHVS, FQNEAQ. V lost 2 bases to trimming and J lost 9 bases; unmatched junction nucleotides: 14. CDR3 amino acids: CASSLRDRGTGGGPQHF. The CDR3 nucleotides are TGTGCCAGCAGCTTACGAGACAGGGGGACCGGCGGGGGGCCCCAGCATTTT.

This clone was counted only a few times. This chain connects TRBV25-1 to TRBJ2-3; no clear D gene. The V gene lost 1 base and the J gene lost 2 bases, with 13 bases spanning the gap. CDR1 is MGHDK and CDR2 is SYGVNS in the germline V gene. There are 16 residues in the CDR3. The CDR3: CASSESLSRPTDTQYF. In nucleotides, the CDR3 is TGTGCCAGCAGTGAATCGCTGAGCAGGCCCACAGATACGCAGTATTTT.

This clone was seen only a few times. This chain connects TRBV6-2 or TRBV6-3 to TRBJ1-2, with 7 bases fitting TRBD1. The trim removed 0 bases at V and 4 bases at J, leaving 2 bases unmatched. The CDR3 covers 14 residues. Germline V lookup: CDR1 MNHEY, CDR2 SVGEGT. The CDR3 DNA sequence: TGTGCCAGCAGTTACTCGGGGACAGCCTATGGCTACACCTTC. Its translation is CASSYSGTAYGYTF.

The genes are TRBV18 and TRBJ1-5; D perhaps matches TRBD1 (6 bases). Per the germline V gene, CDR1 is KGHSH and CDR2 is LQKENI. This CDR3 is built from 15 residues. V gave up 5 bases and J gave up 6 bases, with 17 bases separating them. The CDR3 loop reads CASSSRRDIVQPQHF. CDR3 DNA sequence: TGTGCCAGCTCATCCAGACGGGACATAGTTCAGCCCCAGCATTTT.

This sequence joins TRBV29-1 and TRBJ1-2; D remains ambiguous. The V end was cut by 6 bases, the J end by 5 bases, with 13 bases between. The CDR3 spans 12 residues. CDR1 is SQVTM, CDR2 ANQGSEA, per germline. CDR3 sequence (DNA): TGCAGCGTGATAAGCGGAACGTATGGCTACACCTTC. Amino acid sequence: CSVISGTYGYTF.

The chain recombines TRBV7-6 with TRBJ1-3, with D possibly being TRBD1 (5 bases). The germline V gene encodes CDR1 SGHVS and CDR2 FNYEAQ. V lost 3 bases and J 0 bases, leaving 9 bases between the germline ends. The CDR3 spans 15 residues. The CDR3 sequence is CASSLGLNSGNTIYF. The CDR3 DNA reads as TGTGCCAGCAGCTTGGGACTCAACTCTGGAAACACCATATATTTT.

Regarding this clone: This sample also contains other DNA sequences that code for the same CDR3. This sequence joins TRBV11-3 and TRBJ2-1; D remains ambiguous. The V gene lost 1 base and the J gene lost 4 bases, with 5 bases spanning the gap. CDR3 length equals 13 residues. Germline lookup yields CDR1 SGHNT and CDR2 YENEEA. CDR3 sequence (DNA): TGTGCCAGCAGCTTAGGGGAATACAATGAGCAGTTCTTC. Its protein product is CASSLGEYNEQFF.

The rearrangement joins TRBV5-4 to TRBJ2-1; 11 nucleotides match TRBD2. The germline CDR1 and CDR2 sequences are SGHNT and YYREEE (reference sequence). Trimming cost V 5 bases and J 7 bases; bases outside gene matches: 11. This CDR3 contains 16 residues. Written as DNA, the CDR3 is TGTGCCAGCAGTAATAGGATAGCGGGGGGGCTTAATGAGCAGTTCTTC. It translates to CASSNRIAGGLNEQFF.

The gene calls are TRBV18 and TRBJ2-7; TRBD1 matches 10 bases. CDR1 is KGHSH and CDR2 is LQKENI in the germline V gene. The CDR3 is 18 amino acids. V shed 6 bases, J shed 2 bases, and the junction held 16 bases outside the gene matches. The DNA of the CDR3 is TGTGCCAGCTCCCGATCCGGACAGGGGGGATTCTTCCCCTACGAGCAGTACTTC. Translated: CASSRSGQGGFFPYEQYF. Full variable domain (rest looked up from reference TRBV18 and TRBJ2-7): NAGVMQNPRHLVRRRGQEARLRCSPMKGHSHVYWYRQLPEEGLKFMVYLQKENIIDESGMPKERFSAEFPKEGPSILRIQQVVRGDSAAYFCASSRSGQGGFFPYEQYFGPGTRLTVT.

Details on this clone: The junction differs from germline at one of its ends, possibly a read error. The rearrangement links TRBV4-1 to TRBJ2-5; D gene unclear. The CDR3 totals 11 residues. From germline, CDR1 is MGHRA and CDR2 YSYEKL. CDR3 region: CASSPEPTLYF. Written as DNA, the CDR3 is TGCGCCAGCAGCCCCGAACCTACCCTGTACTTC.

The chain recombines TRBV30 with TRBJ1-5, with unresolved D. Germline CDR1 GTSNPN, CDR2 SVGIG (reference sequence). Trimming took 0 bases from V and 4 from J, leaving 10 bases between them. This CDR3 contains 14 residues. This CDR3 is CAWSVGSFNQPQHF. DNA for the CDR3: TGTGCCTGGAGTGTTGGGAGTTTTAATCAGCCCCAGCATTTT.

Details on this clone: The identical CDR3 is also encoded by other nucleotide sequences in the sample. The V gene is TRBV6-2 or TRBV6-3, the J gene TRBJ2-7; the D is unclear. Trimming took off 5 bases at V and 1 base at J, with 3 bases between the two ends. This CDR3 is built from 11 residues. The germline CDR1 and CDR2 sequences are MNHEY and SVGEGT. As DNA, the CDR3 is TGTGCCAGCAGTCAATCCTACGAGCAGTACTTC. Protein sequence: CASSQSYEQYF.